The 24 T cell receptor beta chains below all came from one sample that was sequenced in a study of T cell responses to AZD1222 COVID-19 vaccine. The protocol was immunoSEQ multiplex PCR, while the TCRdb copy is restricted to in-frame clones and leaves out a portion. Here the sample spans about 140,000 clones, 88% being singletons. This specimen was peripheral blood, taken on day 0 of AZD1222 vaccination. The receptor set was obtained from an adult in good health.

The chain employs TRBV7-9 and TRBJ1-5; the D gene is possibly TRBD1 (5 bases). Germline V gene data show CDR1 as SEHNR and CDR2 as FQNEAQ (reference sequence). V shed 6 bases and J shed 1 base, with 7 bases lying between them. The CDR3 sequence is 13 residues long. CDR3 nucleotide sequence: TGTGCCAGCAGTCAGGGCAGCAATCAGCCCCAGCATTTT. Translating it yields CASSQGSNQPQHF.

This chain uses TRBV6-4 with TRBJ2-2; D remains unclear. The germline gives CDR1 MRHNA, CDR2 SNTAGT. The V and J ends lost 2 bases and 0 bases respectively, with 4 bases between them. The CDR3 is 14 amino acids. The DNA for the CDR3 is TGTGCCAGCAGTGACGGGACGAACACCGGGGAGCTGTTTTTT. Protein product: CASSDGTNTGELFF.

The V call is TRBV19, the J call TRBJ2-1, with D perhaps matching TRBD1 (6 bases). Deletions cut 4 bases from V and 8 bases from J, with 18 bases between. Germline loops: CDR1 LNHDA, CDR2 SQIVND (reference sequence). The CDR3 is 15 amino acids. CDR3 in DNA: TGTGCCAGTAGTAGATCCGGACAGTTCATCGATGAGCAGTTCTTC. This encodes CASSRSGQFIDEQFF.

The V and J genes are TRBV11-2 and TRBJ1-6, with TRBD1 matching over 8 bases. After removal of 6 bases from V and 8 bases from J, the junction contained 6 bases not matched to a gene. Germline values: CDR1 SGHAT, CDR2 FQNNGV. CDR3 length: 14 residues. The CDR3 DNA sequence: TGTGCCAGCAGACCAACAGGGGGGGATTCACCCCTCCACTTT. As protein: CASRPTGGDSPLHF.

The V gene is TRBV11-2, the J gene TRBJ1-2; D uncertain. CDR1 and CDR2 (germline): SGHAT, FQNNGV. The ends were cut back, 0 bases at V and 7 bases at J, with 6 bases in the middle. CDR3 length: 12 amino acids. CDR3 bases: TGTGCCAGCAGCTTAGACAGTCGTGGCTACACCTTC. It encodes CASSLDSRGYTF. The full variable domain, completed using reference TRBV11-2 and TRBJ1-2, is EAGVAQSPRYKIIEKRQSVAFWCNPISGHATLYWYQQILGQGPKLLIQFQNNGVVDDSQLPKDRFSAERLKGVDSTLKIQPAKLEDSAVYLCASSLDSRGYTFGSGTRLTVV.

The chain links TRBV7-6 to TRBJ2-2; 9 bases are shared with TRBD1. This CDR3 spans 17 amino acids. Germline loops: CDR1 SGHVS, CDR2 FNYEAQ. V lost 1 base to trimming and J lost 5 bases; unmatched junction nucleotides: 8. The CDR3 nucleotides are TGTGCCAGCAGCTTAGTTCACAGGGGGCATAATACCGGGGAGCTGTTTTTT. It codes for CASSLVHRGHNTGELFF.

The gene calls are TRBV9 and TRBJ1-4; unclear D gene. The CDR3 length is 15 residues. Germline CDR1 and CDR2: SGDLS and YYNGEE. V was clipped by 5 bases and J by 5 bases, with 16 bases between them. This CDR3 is CASSWSDSLNEKLFF. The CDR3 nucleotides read TGTGCCAGCAGTTGGTCCGACTCACTAAATGAAAAACTGTTTTTT.

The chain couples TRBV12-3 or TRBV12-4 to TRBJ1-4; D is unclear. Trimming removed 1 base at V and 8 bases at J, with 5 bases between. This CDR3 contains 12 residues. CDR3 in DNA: TGTGCCAGCAGTTTAGAGCGGGAAAAACTGTTTTTT. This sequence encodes CASSLEREKLFF.

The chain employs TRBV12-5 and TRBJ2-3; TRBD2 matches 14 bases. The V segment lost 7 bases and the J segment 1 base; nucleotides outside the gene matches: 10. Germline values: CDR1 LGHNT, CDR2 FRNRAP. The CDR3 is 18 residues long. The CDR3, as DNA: TGTGCTAGTGCCGTGGGGGGACTAGCGGGAGCAGGCACAGATACGCAGTATTTT. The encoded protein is CASAVGGLAGAGTDTQYF.

The DNA for the CDR3 is TGTGCCAGCGGGTGGGCAGGGGAGTACCAAGAGACCCAGTACTTC. Translation gives CASGWAGEYQETQYF. This chain connects TRBV6-5 to TRBJ2-5, with a possible D match to TRBD1 (6 bases). The CDR3 totals 15 residues. Germline V lookup: CDR1 MNHEY, CDR2 SVGAGI. V shed 8 bases and J shed 0 bases, with 16 bases lying between them.

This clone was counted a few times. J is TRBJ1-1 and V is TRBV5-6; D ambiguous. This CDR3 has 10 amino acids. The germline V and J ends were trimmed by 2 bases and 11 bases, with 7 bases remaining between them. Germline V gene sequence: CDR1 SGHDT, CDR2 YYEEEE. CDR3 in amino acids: CASSFVGAFF. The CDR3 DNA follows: TGTGCCAGCAGCTTTGTTGGGGCTTTCTTT.

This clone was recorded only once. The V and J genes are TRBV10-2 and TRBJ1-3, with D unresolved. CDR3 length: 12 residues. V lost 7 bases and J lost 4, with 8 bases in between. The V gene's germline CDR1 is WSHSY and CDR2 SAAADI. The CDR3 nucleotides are TGCGCCAGCACGGACGGCGGAAACACCATATATTTT. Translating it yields CASTDGGNTIYF.

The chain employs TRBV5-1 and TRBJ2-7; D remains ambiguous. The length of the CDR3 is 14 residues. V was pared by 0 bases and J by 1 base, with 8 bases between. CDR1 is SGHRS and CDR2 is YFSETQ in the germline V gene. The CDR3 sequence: CASSLAADSYEQYF. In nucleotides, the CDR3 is TGCGCCAGCAGCTTGGCCGCGGATTCCTACGAGCAGTACTTC.

The DNA for the CDR3 is TGTGCCAGCAGGGAAGACGGAACGACAGGTTTTGGCTACACCTTC. Protein: CASREDGTTGFGYTF. The V gene is TRBV6-4, the J gene TRBJ1-2, with a weak D call TRBD1 (6 bases). The CDR3 totals 15 residues. V lost 6 bases to trimming and J lost 7 bases, with 21 bases between them. The germline gives CDR1 MRHNA, CDR2 SNTAGT.

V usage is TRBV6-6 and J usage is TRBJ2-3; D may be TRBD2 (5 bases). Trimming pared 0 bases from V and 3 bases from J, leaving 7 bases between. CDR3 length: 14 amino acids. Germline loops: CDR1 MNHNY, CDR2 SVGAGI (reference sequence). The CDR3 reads CASSYSTGTDTQYF. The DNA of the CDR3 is TGTGCCAGCAGTTACTCGACGGGGACAGATACGCAGTATTTT.

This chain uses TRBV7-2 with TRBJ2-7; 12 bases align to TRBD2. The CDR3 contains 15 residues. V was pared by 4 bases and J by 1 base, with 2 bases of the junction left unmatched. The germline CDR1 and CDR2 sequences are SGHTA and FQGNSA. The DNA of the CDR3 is TGTGCCAGCAGCTCTCTAGCGGGAGGGTCCTACGAGCAGTACTTC. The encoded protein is CASSSLAGGSYEQYF.

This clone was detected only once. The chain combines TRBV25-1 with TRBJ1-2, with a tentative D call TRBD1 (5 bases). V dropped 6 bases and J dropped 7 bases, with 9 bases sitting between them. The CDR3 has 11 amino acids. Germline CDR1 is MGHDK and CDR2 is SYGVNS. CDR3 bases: TGTGCCAGCAGAGGCGGGGGTGGCTACACCTTC. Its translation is CASRGGGGYTF.

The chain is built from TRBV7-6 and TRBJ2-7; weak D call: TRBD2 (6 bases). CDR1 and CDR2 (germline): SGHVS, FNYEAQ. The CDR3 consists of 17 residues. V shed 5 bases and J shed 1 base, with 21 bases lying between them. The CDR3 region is CASSPNEGGIGSYEQYF. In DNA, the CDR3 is TGTGCCAGCAGCCCAAATGAGGGAGGAATCGGTTCCTACGAGCAGTACTTC.

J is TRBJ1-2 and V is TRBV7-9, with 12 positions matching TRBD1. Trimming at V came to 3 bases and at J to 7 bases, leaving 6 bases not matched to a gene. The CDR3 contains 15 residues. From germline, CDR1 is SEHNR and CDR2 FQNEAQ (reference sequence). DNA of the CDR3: TGTGCCAGCAGCTTCCCGGGACAGGGGGCGTTTGGCTACACCTTC. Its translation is CASSFPGQGAFGYTF.

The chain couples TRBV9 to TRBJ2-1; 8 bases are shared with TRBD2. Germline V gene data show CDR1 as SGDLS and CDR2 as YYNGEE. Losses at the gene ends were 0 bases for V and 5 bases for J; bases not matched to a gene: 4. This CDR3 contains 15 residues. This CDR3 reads CASSVGTSRNNEQFF. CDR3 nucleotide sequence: TGTGCCAGCAGCGTAGGGACTAGCAGGAACAATGAGCAGTTCTTC.

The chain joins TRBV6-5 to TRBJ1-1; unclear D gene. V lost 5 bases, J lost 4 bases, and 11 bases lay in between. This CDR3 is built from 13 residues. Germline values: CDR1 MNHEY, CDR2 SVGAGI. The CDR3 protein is CASSRISGTEAFF. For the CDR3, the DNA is TGTGCCAGCAGTCGGATAAGCGGCACTGAAGCTTTCTTT.

The CDR3: CASSRARDGETGELFF. Written as DNA, the CDR3 is TGTGCCAGCAGCCGAGCCCGGGACGGGGAAACCGGGGAGCTGTTTTTT. The rearrangement joins TRBV6-2 or TRBV6-3 to TRBJ2-2, with D perhaps being TRBD1 or TRBD2 (5 bases each). Between the trimmed V and J ends, which lost 6 bases and 5 bases, there was a span of 19 bases. This CDR3 spans 16 amino acids. Germline assignment: CDR1 MNHEY and CDR2 SVGEGT.

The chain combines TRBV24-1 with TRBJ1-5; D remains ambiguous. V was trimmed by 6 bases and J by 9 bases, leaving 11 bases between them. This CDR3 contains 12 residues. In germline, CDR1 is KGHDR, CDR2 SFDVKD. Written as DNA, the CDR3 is TGTGCCACCAGTTTGGCGGTAGGGCCCCAGCATTTT. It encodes CATSLAVGPQHF.

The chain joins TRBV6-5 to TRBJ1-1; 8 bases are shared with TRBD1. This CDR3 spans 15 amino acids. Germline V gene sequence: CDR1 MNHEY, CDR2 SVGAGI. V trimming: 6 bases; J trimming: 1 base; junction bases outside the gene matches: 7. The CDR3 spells CASSTSGTGNTEAFF. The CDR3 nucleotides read TGTGCCAGCAGCACGTCCGGGACAGGGAACACTGAAGCTTTCTTT.